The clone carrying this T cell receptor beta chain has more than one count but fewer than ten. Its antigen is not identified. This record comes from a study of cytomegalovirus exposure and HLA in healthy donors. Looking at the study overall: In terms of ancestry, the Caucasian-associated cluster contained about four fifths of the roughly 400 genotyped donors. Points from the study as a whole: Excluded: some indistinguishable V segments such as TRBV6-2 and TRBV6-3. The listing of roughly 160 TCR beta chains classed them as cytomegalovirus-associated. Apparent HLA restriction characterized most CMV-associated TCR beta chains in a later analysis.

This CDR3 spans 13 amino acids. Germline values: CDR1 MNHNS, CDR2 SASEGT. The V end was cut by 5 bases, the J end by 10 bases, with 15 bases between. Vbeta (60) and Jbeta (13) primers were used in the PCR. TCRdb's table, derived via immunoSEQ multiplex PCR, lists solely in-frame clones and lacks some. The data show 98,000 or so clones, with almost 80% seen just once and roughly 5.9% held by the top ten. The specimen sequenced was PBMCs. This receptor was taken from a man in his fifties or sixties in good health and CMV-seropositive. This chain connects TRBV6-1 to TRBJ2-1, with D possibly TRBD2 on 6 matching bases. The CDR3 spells CASSYLTEGEQFF. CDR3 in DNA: TGTGCCAGCAGTTATTTGACGGAGGGCGAGCAGTTCTTC.